The 5 T cell receptor beta chains in this list originate from one sample, sequenced in a study of T-cell memory formation after mild COVID-19. From the 5' RACE reads, TCRdb called clonotypes with MiXCR, one entry per CDR3 protein. The table records a few hundred thousand distinct CDR3 sequences, approximately 16% of them present only once. The sequenced sample was PBMCs or a T cell subset sorted from them (not recorded which). All receptors derive from a man between 18 and 35 years old who had mild COVID-19 (a few samples of this study predate the infection). Cell type and time point are not known.

Of note for this clonotype: With a much larger clone just one base away, this may be a read error. The rearrangement links TRBV7-9 to TRBJ1-2; a weak D match, TRBD1 (6 bases). Germline CDR1 reads SEHNR; CDR2 reads FQNEAQ (reference sequence). V lost 5 bases and J 8 bases, leaving 24 bases between the germline ends. The CDR3 has 16 residues. CDR3 sequence: CASSIAPLTGPRGYTF. CDR3 nucleotide sequence: TGTGCCAGCAGCATCGCGCCCCTAACAGGGCCGCGGGGCTACACCTTC.

The V call is TRBV30, the J call TRBJ2-3; D remains ambiguous. Germline loops: CDR1 GTSNPN, CDR2 SVGIG (reference sequence). The CDR3 contains 8 residues. V was shortened by 4 bases and J by 12 bases, with 5 bases between the two germline ends. CDR3 sequence reads: CAWTDQYF. For the CDR3, the DNA is TGTGCCTGGACGGACCAGTATTTT. The full variable domain, rest sourced from reference TRBV30 and TRBJ2-3, is SQTIHQWPATLVQPVGSPLSLECTVEGTSNPNLYWYRQAAGRGLQLLFYSVGIGQISSEVPQNLSASRPQDRQFILSSKKLLLSDSGFYLCAWTDQYFGPGTRLTVL.

The genes are TRBV7-9 and TRBJ1-4, with D unresolved. CDR1 and CDR2 (germline): SEHNR, FQNEAQ (reference sequence). The CDR3 is made up of 19 amino acids. Trimming took 1 base from V and 0 from J, leaving 18 bases between them. The CDR3 protein is CASSLDKTILIATNEKLFF. CDR3 nucleotides: TGTGCCAGCAGCTTAGACAAGACGATCCTCATTGCAACTAATGAAAAACTGTTTTTT.

This clonotype was found a few times. J is TRBJ2-6 and V is TRBV10-2; 8 bases are a match to TRBD1. Germline values: CDR1 WSHSY, CDR2 SAAADI. J was trimmed by 4 bases and V by 6 bases; bases with no gene match: 2. The length of the CDR3 is 14 residues. CDR3 loop: CASSRGHGANVLTF. CDR3 sequence (DNA): TGCGCCAGCAGCAGGGGGCACGGGGCCAACGTCCTGACTTTC.

This sequence joins TRBV5-1 and TRBJ1-1; TRBD1 is a possible D gene (5 bases). CDR3 length equals 14 residues. Per the germline V gene, CDR1 is SGHRS and CDR2 is YFSETQ. V was trimmed by 4 bases and J by 5 bases, leaving 15 bases between them. CDR3 amino acids: CASSLGRVGTEAFF. Written as DNA, the CDR3 is TGCGCCAGCAGCCTGGGCAGGGTAGGGACTGAAGCTTTCTTT.